The rows below give T cell receptor beta chains drawn from one sample of a study of radiotherapy plus CTLA-4 blockade in lung cancer. The data were produced by immunoSEQ multiplex PCR, yet TCRdb's version contains in-frame clones alone and is incomplete. This table has around 71,000 clones, approximately 79% appearing once. The sample consisted of peripheral blood, taken from a patient treated with radiotherapy plus ipilimumab. These receptors all come from a human donor with non-small cell lung cancer whose response to radiotherapy plus ipilimumab could not be evaluated. Some clones in this sample may be carry-over from other donors' samples. Each CDR3 is given with its conserved first and last residue. The order of the fields is CDR3 protein, CDR3 DNA, CDR3 length, J gene, D gene, clone size, V gene. A D gene is named only where the DNA matches it firmly. Size tells how often a clone was seen (once, few, many) or the class of an expanded clone, and some rows leave it out.

CASSPTVTRRGGRVHEQYF | TGTGCCAGCAGTCCCACAGTGACTAGACGGGGGGGCCGGGTCCACGAGCAGTACTTC | 19 | TRBJ2-7 | TRBD2 | . | TRBV27
CASSQAHRREFDYGYTF | TGCGCCAGCAGCCAAGCCCACCGGCGGGAATTCGACTATGGCTACACCTTC | 17 | TRBJ1-2 | . | . | TRBV4-3
CASSLGQGFYEQYF | TGTGCCAGCAGCTTGGGTCAGGGATTCTACGAGCAGTACTTC | 14 | TRBJ2-7 | . | . | TRBV5-4
CASSEVGGLRNEQYF | TGTGCCAGCAGTGAAGTGGGGGGGCTTAGAAACGAGCAGTACTTC | 15 | TRBJ2-7 | . | . | TRBV2
CSVGGRGANTGELFF | TGCAGCGTTGGAGGGCGGGGGGCGAACACCGGGGAGCTGTTTTTT | 15 | TRBJ2-2 | TRBD2 | . | TRBV29-1
CAISPTGFAEAFF | TGTGCCATCAGCCCGACAGGGTTCGCTGAAGCTTTCTTT | 13 | TRBJ1-1 | TRBD1 | . | TRBV10-3
CASNFLDNYNSPLHF | TGTGCCAGCAACTTCCTGGACAACTATAATTCACCCCTCCACTTT | 15 | TRBJ1-6 | . | . | TRBV6-5
CASSGGQGYGYTF | TGTGCCAGCAGTGGGGGACAGGGCTATGGCTACACCTTC | 13 | TRBJ1-2 | TRBD1 | . | TRBV6-4
CASGQYQPQHF | TGTGCCAGCGGCCAATATCAGCCCCAGCATTTT | 11 | TRBJ1-5 | . | . | TRBV7-9
CASSQGGYGYTF | TGTGCCAGCAGTCAGGGGGGCTATGGCTACACCTTC | 12 | TRBJ1-2 | TRBD1 | . | TRBV11-3
CASSPLRGGKTEAFF | TGTGCCAGCAGCCCGCTGAGAGGGGGCAAAACTGAAGCTTTCTTT | 15 | TRBJ1-1 | TRBD1 | . | TRBV14
CASSITVYGYTF | TGTGCCAGTAGTATCACAGTCTATGGCTACACCTTC | 12 | TRBJ1-2 | . | once | TRBV19